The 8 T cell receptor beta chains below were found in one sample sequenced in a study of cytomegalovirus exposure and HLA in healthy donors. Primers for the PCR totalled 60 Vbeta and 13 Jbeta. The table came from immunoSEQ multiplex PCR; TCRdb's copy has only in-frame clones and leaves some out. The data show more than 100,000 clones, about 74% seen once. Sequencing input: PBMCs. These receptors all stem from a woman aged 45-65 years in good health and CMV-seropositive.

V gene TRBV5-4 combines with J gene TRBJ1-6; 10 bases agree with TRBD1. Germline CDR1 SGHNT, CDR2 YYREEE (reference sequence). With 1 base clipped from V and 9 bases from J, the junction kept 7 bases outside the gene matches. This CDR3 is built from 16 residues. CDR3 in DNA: TGTGCCAGCAGCTTGTCAATCAGGACAGGGGGTTCACCCCTCCACTTT. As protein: CASSLSIRTGGSPLHF.

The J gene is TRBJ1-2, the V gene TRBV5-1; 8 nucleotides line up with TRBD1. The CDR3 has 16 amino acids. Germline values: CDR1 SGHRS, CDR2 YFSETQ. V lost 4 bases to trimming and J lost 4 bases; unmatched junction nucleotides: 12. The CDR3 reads CASSPAGQGGSYGYTF. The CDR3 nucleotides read TGCGCCAGCAGCCCCGCTGGACAGGGCGGCAGCTATGGCTACACCTTC.

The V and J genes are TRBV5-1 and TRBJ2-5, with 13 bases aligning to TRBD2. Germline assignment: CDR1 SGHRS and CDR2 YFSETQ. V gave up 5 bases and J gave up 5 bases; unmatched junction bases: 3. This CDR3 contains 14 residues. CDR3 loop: CASRTSGGAETQYF. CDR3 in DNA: TGCGCCAGCAGAACTAGCGGGGGGGCGGAGACCCAGTACTTC.

The CDR3 bases are TGCAGCGTTGGCAGGGGAGAGACCCAGTACTTC. The encoded protein is CSVGRGETQYF. The chain employs TRBV29-1 and TRBJ2-5; perhaps TRBD1 as D (6 bases). Trimming left V 4 bases short and J 4 bases short, with 7 bases between. Looked up from germline, CDR1 is SQVTM and CDR2 is ANQGSEA. The CDR3 runs 11 residues.

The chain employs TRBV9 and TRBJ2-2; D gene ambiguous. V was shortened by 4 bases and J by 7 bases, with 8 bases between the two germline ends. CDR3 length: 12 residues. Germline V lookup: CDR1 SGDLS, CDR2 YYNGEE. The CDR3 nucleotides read TGTGCCAGCAGCCCTATTGTCGGGGAGCTGTTTTTT. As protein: CASSPIVGELFF. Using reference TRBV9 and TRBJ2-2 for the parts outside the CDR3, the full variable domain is DSGVTQTPKHLITATGQRVTLRCSPRSGDLSVYWYQQSLDQGLQFLIQYYNGEERAKGNILERFSAQQFPDLHSELNLSSLELGDSALYFCASSPIVGELFFGEGSRLTVL.

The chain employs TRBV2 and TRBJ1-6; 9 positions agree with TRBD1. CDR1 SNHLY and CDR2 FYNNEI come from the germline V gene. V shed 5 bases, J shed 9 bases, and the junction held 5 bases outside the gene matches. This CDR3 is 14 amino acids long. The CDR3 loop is CASSWDRVSSPLHF. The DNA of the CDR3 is TGTGCCAGCAGTTGGGACAGGGTCAGTTCACCCCTCCACTTT.

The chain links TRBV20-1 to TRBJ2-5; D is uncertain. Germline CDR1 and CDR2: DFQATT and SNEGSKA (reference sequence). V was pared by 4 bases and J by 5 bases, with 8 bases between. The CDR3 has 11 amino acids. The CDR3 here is CSAIPRETQYF. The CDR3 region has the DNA TGCAGTGCTATACCCCGGGAGACCCAGTACTTC.

The CDR3 reads CASSQDEDNSPLHF. CDR3 in DNA: TGCGCCAGCAGCCAAGATGAGGATAATTCACCCCTCCACTTT. The chain recombines TRBV4-1 with TRBJ1-6; no firm D call. Germline V lookup: CDR1 MGHRA, CDR2 YSYEKL. Trimming removed 0 bases at V and 5 bases at J, with 5 bases between. The CDR3 runs 14 residues.